The rows below give T cell receptor beta chains drawn from one sample of a study of blood T cell repertoires in COVID-19. Profiling relied on immunoSEQ multiplex PCR, and the TCRdb table lists in-frame clones only, not all of them. The sample has approximately 100,000 clones, 80% to 90% seen once. The specimen was peripheral blood. The receptors stem from a human donor with COVID-19, enrolled during active disease. The donor label of this sample is uncertain. CDR3s include the opening cysteine and the closing phenylalanine or tryptophan. A D gene is named only where the DNA matches it firmly. Not all rows give a size; the values are once, few, many and, for expanded clones, a class.

v_gene	abundance	d_gene	j_gene	CDR3aa	CDR3nt
TRBV21-1	.	.	TRBJ2-7	CASSTTGQGAFYEQYF	TGTGCCAGCAGCACTACGGGACAGGGGGCATTTTACGAGCAGTACTTC
TRBV5-1	.	.	TRBJ2-7	CASSLAPGLYEQYF	TGCGCCAGCAGCTTGGCCCCAGGGCTCTACGAGCAGTACTTC
TRBV15	.	TRBD1	TRBJ2-5	CATSSGQVPQETQYF	TGTGCCACCAGCAGTGGACAGGTACCCCAAGAGACCCAGTACTTC
TRBV7-2	.	.	TRBJ2-7	CASSPGTYYEQYF	TGTGCCAGCAGCCCAGGGACTTACTACGAGCAGTACTTC
TRBV2	.	TRBD2	TRBJ2-5	CASSELAGGKETQYF	TGTGCCAGCAGTGAATTAGCGGGAGGGAAAGAGACCCAGTACTTC
TRBV18	.	.	TRBJ2-1	CASSPRAEVTRNEQFF	TGTGCCAGCTCACCCAGGGCAGAGGTTACGCGGAATGAGCAGTTCTTC
TRBV6-5	.	.	TRBJ1-1	CASTPRSAVDTEAFF	TGTGCCAGCACCCCCAGAAGCGCCGTGGACACTGAAGCTTTCTTT
TRBV15	.	.	TRBJ2-2	CATSRDQARANTGELFF	TGTGCCACCAGCAGAGATCAGGCCAGGGCGAACACCGGGGAGCTGTTTTTT
TRBV6-2/TRBV6-3	.	.	TRBJ2-5	CASSYKLHGSQYF	TGTGCCAGCAGTTATAAGTTACACGGGTCCCAGTACTTC
TRBV5-4	few	TRBD1	TRBJ2-7	CASTGQGRYEQYF	TGTGCCAGCACGGGACAGGGGCGCTACGAGCAGTACTTC
TRBV11-2	.	TRBD2	TRBJ2-2	CASSLPEAGGLRTGELFF	TGTGCCAGCAGCTTACCCGAAGCGGGGGGGCTGCGCACCGGGGAGCTGTTTTTT
TRBV4-1	.	TRBD1	TRBJ2-2	CASRIRGTGDRTGELFF	TGCGCCAGCAGAATAAGAGGGACAGGGGATAGGACCGGGGAGCTGTTTTTT
TRBV4-2	.	TRBD1	TRBJ1-2	CASSQPGQGLYGYTF	TGTGCCAGCAGCCAACCGGGACAGGGGCTCTATGGCTACACCTTC
TRBV19	.	TRBD2	TRBJ2-1	CASSSGRASGEQFF	TGTGCCAGTAGTAGCGGGAGGGCCTCTGGGGAGCAGTTCTTC
TRBV9	.	.	TRBJ1-4	CASSPQEDEKLFF	TGTGCCAGCAGCCCCCAGGAGGATGAAAAACTGTTTTTT
TRBV6-2/TRBV6-3	.	TRBD1	TRBJ2-7	CASSYGDRGRYEQYF	TGTGCCAGCAGTTACGGGGACAGGGGGCGTTACGAGCAGTACTTC
TRBV19	.	.	TRBJ1-2	CASSGTFQYGYTF	TGTGCCAGTTCAGGGACATTTCAGTATGGCTACACCTTC
TRBV29-1	.	.	TRBJ2-1	CSVWQGAEQFF	TGCAGCGTCTGGCAGGGCGCTGAGCAGTTCTTC
TRBV19	.	TRBD2	TRBJ2-1	CASARGGGPNEQFF	TGTGCCAGCGCTCGGGGGGGCGGCCCGAATGAGCAGTTCTTC
TRBV5-8	.	.	TRBJ2-1	CASSLWSSYNEQFF	TGTGCCAGCAGCTTGTGGAGTTCCTACAATGAGCAGTTCTTC
TRBV2	once	.	TRBJ1-5	CASKWGGDPSGSNQPQHF	TGTGCCAGCAAGTGGGGGGGAGACCCTTCGGGGAGCAATCAGCCCCAGCATTTT
TRBV10-3	.	.	TRBJ1-5	CATGFDSRNQPQHF	TGTGCCACCGGATTCGACAGCCGCAATCAGCCCCAGCATTTT
TRBV10-3	.	.	TRBJ1-1	CAISTTGNTEAFF	TGTGCCATCAGTACTACAGGGAACACTGAAGCTTTCTTT
TRBV19	.	.	TRBJ2-3	CASRRAGETTDTQYF	TGTGCCAGTAGAAGGGCAGGGGAGACCACAGATACGCAGTATTTT
TRBV5-1	.	.	TRBJ2-7	CASSLSAYYEQYF	TGCGCCAGCAGCTTGTCCGCGTACTACGAGCAGTACTTC
TRBV19	.	.	TRBJ1-1	CASSEGNTEAFF	TGTGCCAGTAGTGAGGGGAACACTGAAGCTTTCTTT
TRBV2	.	TRBD1	TRBJ1-2	CASRGQVANYGYTF	TGTGCCAGCAGGGGACAGGTGGCAAACTATGGCTACACCTTC
TRBV14	.	.	TRBJ1-2	CASSQARDYGYTF	TGTGCCAGCAGCCAAGCGCGGGACTATGGCTACACCTTC
TRBV6-5	.	.	TRBJ1-5	CASSPTGGPQPQHF	TGTGCCAGCAGTCCTACCGGAGGTCCTCAGCCCCAGCATTTT
TRBV2	.	TRBD1	TRBJ2-7	CASLPGTASYEQYF	TGTGCCAGTTTACCCGGGACAGCGTCGTACGAGCAGTACTTC
TRBV7-9	.	TRBD1	TRBJ1-6	CASSPSSGGGSPLHF	TGTGCCAGCAGCCCGAGTTCAGGGGGTGGTTCACCCCTCCACTTT
TRBV28	.	TRBD1	TRBJ2-7	CASSLVVQGNYEQYF	TGTGCCAGCAGTTTGGTGGTACAGGGGAACTACGAGCAGTACTTC
TRBV5-4	.	.	TRBJ1-2	CASSLARGLGYGYTF	TGTGCCAGCAGCTTGGCGCGGGGTTTAGGATATGGCTACACCTTC
TRBV30	.	.	TRBJ1-1	CAWSVLIYEAFF	TGTGCCTGGAGTGTGTTGATCTATGAAGCTTTCTTT
TRBV5-4	.	.	TRBJ1-1	CASSRQDTEAFF	TGTGCCAGCAGTAGACAGGACACTGAAGCTTTCTTT
TRBV5-6	.	.	TRBJ1-2	CASSPLGHRDNYGYTF	TGTGCCAGCAGTCCGCTCGGACACAGGGACAACTATGGCTACACCTTC
TRBV7-2	few	TRBD2	TRBJ2-3	CASSSPRGLAGADTQYF	TGTGCCAGCAGCTCTCCTCGGGGACTAGCGGGGGCAGATACGCAGTATTTT
TRBV29-1	.	.	TRBJ2-1	CSDRLGSGEQFF	TGCAGCGATAGACTAGGCTCCGGTGAGCAGTTCTTC
TRBV5-1	few	TRBD1	TRBJ1-6	CASSRKTTGGESSPLHF	TGCGCCAGCAGCCGGAAAACAACAGGGGGCGAGAGTTCACCCCTCCACTTT
TRBV5-4	.	TRBD2	TRBJ2-3	CASSLEGGSGVHGDTQYF	TGTGCCAGCAGCTTGGAAGGTGGTAGCGGGGTGCATGGAGATACGCAGTATTTT
TRBV5-1	.	TRBD2	TRBJ2-3	CASSLVPSGGDADTQYF	TGCGCCAGCAGCTTGGTGCCCAGCGGGGGGGACGCAGATACGCAGTATTTT
TRBV6-5	.	.	TRBJ1-1	CASSFNPRGGVGEAFF	TGTGCCAGCAGTTTTAACCCTAGGGGCGGAGTTGGTGAAGCTTTCTTT
TRBV28	.	.	TRBJ1-2	CASSFSQRVGYTF	TGTGCCAGCAGTTTTTCCCAGCGGGTGGGCTACACCTTC
TRBV6-5	.	.	TRBJ1-2	CASSPAGPHGYTF	TGTGCCAGCAGTCCAGCAGGGCCACATGGCTACACCTTC
TRBV7-9	few	.	TRBJ1-1	CASSSILNGEAFF	TGTGCCAGCAGCTCAATTCTAAACGGGGAAGCTTTCTTT
TRBV5-1	.	.	TRBJ1-6	CASSPQQDSPLHF	TGCGCCAGCAGCCCTCAACAGGACTCACCCCTCCACTTT
TRBV19	.	TRBD1	TRBJ1-2	CASMWTGGANYGYTF	TGTGCCAGTATGTGGACAGGGGGAGCCAACTATGGCTACACCTTC
TRBV18	once	.	TRBJ1-2	CASSPGGDYGYTF	TGTGCCAGCTCACCCGGAGGGGACTATGGCTACACCTTC
TRBV10-3	once	.	TRBJ2-3	CAIRLQGPLSDTQYF	TGTGCCATCAGGCTACAGGGACCCCTATCAGATACGCAGTATTTT
TRBV6-1	.	TRBD1	TRBJ1-2	CASSEALGQGAGGYTF	TGTGCCAGCAGTGAAGCGCTAGGACAGGGGGCAGGAGGCTACACCTTC
TRBV11-2	.	.	TRBJ2-5	CASSLESVGQETQYF	TGTGCCAGCAGCTTAGAGAGCGTAGGCCAAGAGACCCAGTACTTC
TRBV2	.	.	TRBJ2-7	CASSDSSEQYF	TGTGCCAGCAGCGATAGCTCCGAGCAGTACTTC
TRBV7-9	.	.	TRBJ2-7	CASSLAGGYEQYF	TGTGCCAGCAGCTTAGCAGGGGGCTACGAGCAGTACTTC
TRBV11-2	.	.	TRBJ2-7	CASSRNGGPYEQYF	TGTGCCAGCAGCCGCAATGGGGGCCCCTACGAGCAGTACTTC
TRBV5-6	.	.	TRBJ2-3	CASSLGTSTDTQYF	TGTGCCAGCAGCTTGGGGACAAGCACAGATACGCAGTATTTT
TRBV4-1	.	.	TRBJ1-1	CASSRVPDRNTEAFF	TGCGCCAGCAGCCGAGTCCCGGACAGGAACACTGAAGCTTTCTTT